The 16 T cell receptor beta chains below were found in one sample sequenced in a study of blood T cells in healthy people across ages. Next came a second PCR, run for about 6 to 11 cycles, which used a sample-barcoded 5' primer along with a J-beta primer mix. One entry per CDR3 protein, called by TCRdb with MiXCR from the 5' RACE reads. The table has around 580,000 distinct CDR3 sequences, 40% to 50% seen once; the top ten hold 20% to 25%. The specimen sequenced was blood. These receptors originate from an elderly man in good health.

This clonotype appeared many times. V is TRBV29-1 and J is TRBJ2-1, with unresolved D. The V end lost 4 bases, the J end lost 10 bases, and 8 bases lay between the germline ends. CDR1 and CDR2 (germline): SQVTM, ANQGSEA. This CDR3 is built from 10 residues. DNA of the CDR3: TGCAGCGTTGGGCCTGGGGAGCAGTTCTTC. Translated, it gives CSVGPGEQFF.

DNA of the CDR3: TGTGCCAGCAGCCAAGACGGGGGGGAATCACCCCTCCACTTT. Protein: CASSQDGGESPLHF. This chain uses TRBV7-9 with TRBJ1-6; tentatively, D is TRBD1 (5 bases). The germline V gene has CDR1 SEHNR and CDR2 FQNEAQ (reference sequence). V gave up 5 bases and J gave up 10 bases, with 15 bases separating them. CDR3 length: 14 residues.

This clonotype has a count of ten or more. The genes are TRBV6-5 and TRBJ2-6, with no clear D. CDR1 is MNHEY and CDR2 is SVGAGI in the germline V gene. The CDR3 contains 13 residues. The V and J ends lost 6 bases and 2 bases respectively, with 5 bases between them. The CDR3 DNA reads as TGTGCCAGCAGCCAGACTGGGGCCAACGTCCTGACTTTC. Translation gives CASSQTGANVLTF.

The table lists this clonotype with a few counts. The chain carries TRBV27 and TRBJ2-5; the D gene is possibly TRBD1 (5 bases). The germline gives CDR1 MNHEY, CDR2 SMNVEV (reference sequence). Trimming left V 1 base short and J 4 bases short, with 7 bases between. CDR3 size: 13 residues. The CDR3 sequence is CASSLWGGETQYF. Here the CDR3 DNA reads TGTGCCAGCAGTTTATGGGGCGGAGAGACCCAGTACTTC.

V usage is TRBV5-1 and J usage is TRBJ1-6; no clear D gene. V was clipped by 0 bases and J by 5 bases, with 9 bases between them. Germline V lookup: CDR1 SGHRS, CDR2 YFSETQ. CDR3 length: 15 amino acids. DNA of the CDR3: TGCGCCAGCAGCTTGGTCGGGCCCCATAATTCACCCCTCCACTTT. Its protein is CASSLVGPHNSPLHF.

The CDR3 is CASSLGPAGGADTQYF. CDR3 nucleotide sequence: TGCGCCAGCAGCTTGGGACCAGCGGGAGGTGCAGATACGCAGTATTTT. The genes are TRBV5-1 and TRBJ2-3; the match to TRBD2 covers 9 bases. CDR1 is SGHRS, CDR2 YFSETQ, per germline. The CDR3 is 16 amino acids. After removal of 0 bases from V and 4 bases from J, the junction contained 6 bases not matched to a gene.

In this sample, this clonotype turned up many times. The CDR3 DNA sequence: TGCGCCAGCAGCTTCATAACTAGCCGTAGGGACAATGAGCAGTTCTTC. Residues: CASSFITSRRDNEQFF. This chain joins TRBV5-1 and TRBJ2-1; weak D call: TRBD2 (6 bases). The CDR3 extends over 16 amino acids. Germline lookup yields CDR1 SGHRS and CDR2 YFSETQ. V was pared by 2 bases and J by 5 bases, with 17 bases between. Based on the CDR3 plus reference TRBV5-1 and TRBJ2-1, the full variable domain is KAGVTQTPRYLIKTRGQQVTLSCSPISGHRSVSWYQQTPGQGLQFLFEYFSETQRNKGNFPGRFSGRQFSNSRSEMNVSTLELGDSALYLCASSFITSRRDNEQFFGPGTRLTVL.

This chain joins TRBV19 and TRBJ2-5; 8 bases align to TRBD2. With 5 bases clipped from V and 2 bases from J, the junction kept 4 bases outside the gene matches. This CDR3 has 14 amino acids. Germline CDR1 LNHDA, CDR2 SQIVND (reference sequence). In DNA form, the CDR3 reads TGTGCCAGTAGTTTTAGCGGGGTTCAAGAGACCCAGTACTTC. This codes for CASSFSGVQETQYF. Combining the CDR3 with reference TRBV19 and TRBJ2-5 gives the whole variable domain DGGITQSPKYLFRKEGQNVTLSCEQNLNHDAMYWYRQDPGQGLRLIYYSQIVNDFQKGDIAEGYSVSREKKESFPLTVTSAQKNPTAFYLCASSFSGVQETQYFGPGTRLLVL.

CDR3 sequence: CAWSHPGQGSETQYF. In DNA form, the CDR3 reads TGTGCCTGGAGTCACCCGGGACAGGGTTCGGAGACCCAGTACTTC. V gene TRBV30 combines with J gene TRBJ2-5; 9 bases are a match to TRBD1. V lost 2 bases, J lost 5 bases, and 9 bases stayed unmatched. Germline CDR1 and CDR2: GTSNPN and SVGIG (reference sequence). The CDR3 is 15 residues long. The whole variable domain, filled in from reference TRBV30 and TRBJ2-5, reads SQTIHQWPATLVQPVGSPLSLECTVEGTSNPNLYWYRQAAGRGLQLLFYSVGIGQISSEVPQNLSASRPQDRQFILSSKKLLLSDSGFYLCAWSHPGQGSETQYFGPGTRLLVL.

The rearrangement links TRBV5-1 to TRBJ2-7; 8 bases fit TRBD1. Germline trimming cut 0 bases from V and 8 bases from J; bases unmatched to any gene: 13. This CDR3 region has 16 residues. The germline gives CDR1 SGHRS, CDR2 YFSETQ. CDR3 sequence reads: CASSLASGQVSHKQYF. Written as DNA, the CDR3 is TGCGCCAGCAGCTTGGCCTCGGGACAGGTCTCGCACAAGCAGTACTTC.

The chain is built from TRBV4-3 and TRBJ2-7; 9 bases are a match to TRBD1. The J call may be in error: the DNA end matches TRBJ2-5 better. The V gene's germline CDR1 is LGHNA and CDR2 YSLEER. This CDR3 has 17 amino acids. The CDR3 sequence: CASSQTPGQGYQETQYF. In DNA, the CDR3 is TGCGCCAGCAGCCAAACTCCGGGACAGGGCTATCAGGAGACCCAGTACTTC.

The gene calls are TRBV6-2 or TRBV6-3 and TRBJ2-2; TRBD1 is a possible D gene (6 bases). The V end lost 4 bases, the J end lost 3 bases, and 12 bases lay between the germline ends. This CDR3 has 15 amino acids. Germline loops: CDR1 MNHEY, CDR2 SVGEGT. CDR3 loop: CASSFLGHHTGELFF. The CDR3 DNA reads TGTGCCAGCAGTTTCCTGGGACATCACACCGGGGAGCTGTTTTTT.

This sequence joins TRBV5-1 and TRBJ1-1; D is unresolved. V was cut by 2 bases and J by 7 bases, with 12 bases left in between. Germline CDR1 SGHRS, CDR2 YFSETQ. The CDR3 has 13 amino acids. CDR3 residues: CASSFVTVDEAFF. The DNA of the CDR3 is TGCGCCAGCAGCTTTGTTACGGTGGATGAAGCTTTCTTT.

This clonotype showed up just a few times. The rearrangement uses TRBV6-2 or TRBV6-3 and TRBJ1-1; D possibly corresponds to TRBD1 (6 bases). The V gene's germline CDR1 is MNHEY and CDR2 SVGEGT. The CDR3 loop spans 13 amino acids. Between the trimmed V and J ends, which lost 10 bases and 0 bases, there was a span of 12 bases. The CDR3 spells CATKGQLNTEAFF. CDR3 nucleotide sequence: TGTGCCACCAAGGGACAACTGAACACTGAAGCTTTCTTT.

V is TRBV7-2 and J is TRBJ2-1, with D possibly being TRBD1 (6 bases). Germline CDR1 reads SGHTA; CDR2 reads FQGNSA. V was clipped by 2 bases and J by 3 bases, with 14 bases between them. The CDR3 runs 16 residues. CDR3 DNA: TGTGCCAGCAGCTTAAGGGGGACCCCCTTCTACAATGAGCAGTTCTTC. Translation gives CASSLRGTPFYNEQFF.

The chain combines TRBV3-1 with TRBJ1-2; the D is unclear. Germline CDR1 and CDR2: LGHDT and YNNKEL (reference sequence). V dropped 0 bases and J dropped 6 bases, with 8 bases sitting between them. The CDR3 consists of 13 residues. CDR3 coding DNA: TGTGCCAGCAGCCAAGATGCGGGTGATGGCTACACCTTC. Translated, it gives CASSQDAGDGYTF.